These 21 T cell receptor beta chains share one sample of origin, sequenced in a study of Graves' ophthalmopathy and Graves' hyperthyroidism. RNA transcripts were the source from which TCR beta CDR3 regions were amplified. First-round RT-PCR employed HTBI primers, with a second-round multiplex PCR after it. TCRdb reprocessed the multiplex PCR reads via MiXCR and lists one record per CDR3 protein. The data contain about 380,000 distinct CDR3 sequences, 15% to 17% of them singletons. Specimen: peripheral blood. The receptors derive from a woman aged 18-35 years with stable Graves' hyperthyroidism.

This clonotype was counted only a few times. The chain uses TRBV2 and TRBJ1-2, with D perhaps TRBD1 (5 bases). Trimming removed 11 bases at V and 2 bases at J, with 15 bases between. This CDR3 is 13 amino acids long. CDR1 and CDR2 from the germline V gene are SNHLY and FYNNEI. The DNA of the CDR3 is TGTGCCCTTCGGGGGAATACAAACTATGGCTACACCTTC. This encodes CALRGNTNYGYTF.

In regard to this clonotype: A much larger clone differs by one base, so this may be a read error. This CDR3 is CASSMWEGSGTGELFF. In DNA form, the CDR3 reads TGTGCCAGTAGTATGTGGGAAGGGTCTGGCACCGGGGAGCTGTTTTTT. The V and J genes are TRBV19 and TRBJ2-2, with no clear D. The CDR3 sequence is 16 residues long. Trimming took 3 bases from V and 4 from J, leaving 15 bases between them. Germline CDR1 reads LNHDA; CDR2 reads SQIVND (reference sequence).

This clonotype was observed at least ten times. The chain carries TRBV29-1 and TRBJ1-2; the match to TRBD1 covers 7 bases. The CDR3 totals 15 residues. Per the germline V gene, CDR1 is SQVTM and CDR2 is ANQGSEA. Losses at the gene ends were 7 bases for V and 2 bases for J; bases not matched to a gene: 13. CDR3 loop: CSAIRQGAGNYGYTF. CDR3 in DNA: TGCAGCGCTATAAGACAGGGAGCGGGGAACTATGGCTACACCTTC.

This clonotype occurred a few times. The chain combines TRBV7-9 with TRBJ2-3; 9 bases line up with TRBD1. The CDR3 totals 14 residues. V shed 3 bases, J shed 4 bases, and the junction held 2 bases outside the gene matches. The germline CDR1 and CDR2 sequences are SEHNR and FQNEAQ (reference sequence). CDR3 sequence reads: CASSLGQGPDTQYF. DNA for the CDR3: TGTGCCAGCAGCTTGGGACAGGGCCCAGATACGCAGTATTTT.

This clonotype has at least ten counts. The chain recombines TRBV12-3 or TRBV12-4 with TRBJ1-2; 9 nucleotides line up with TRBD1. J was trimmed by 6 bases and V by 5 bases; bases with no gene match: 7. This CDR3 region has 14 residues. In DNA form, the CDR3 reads TGTGCCAGCAGTCTCGACAGGGGGAAGAATGGCTACACCTTC. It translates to CASSLDRGKNGYTF.

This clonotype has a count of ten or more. DNA for the CDR3: TGTGCCAGCAGTCCTTCCAGGGGGTGGTATGGCTACACCTTC. Amino acid sequence: CASSPSRGWYGYTF. This rearrangement joins TRBV12-3 or TRBV12-4 to TRBJ1-2; 7 bases are a match to TRBD1. V was pared by 5 bases and J by 5 bases, with 8 bases of the junction left unmatched. CDR3 size: 14 residues.

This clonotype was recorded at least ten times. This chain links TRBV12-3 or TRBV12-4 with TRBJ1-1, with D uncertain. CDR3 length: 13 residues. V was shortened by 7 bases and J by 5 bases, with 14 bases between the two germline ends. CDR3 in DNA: TGTGCCAGCAACAAAGACGGAGGTACTGAAGCTTTCTTT. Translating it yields CASNKDGGTEAFF.

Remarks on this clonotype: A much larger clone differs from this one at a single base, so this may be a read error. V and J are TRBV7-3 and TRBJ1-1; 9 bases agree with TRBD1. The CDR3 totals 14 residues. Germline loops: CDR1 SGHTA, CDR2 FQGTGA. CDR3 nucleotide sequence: TGTGCCAGCAGACTACAGGGGGCGGACACTGAAGCTTGCTTT. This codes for CASRLQGADTEACF.

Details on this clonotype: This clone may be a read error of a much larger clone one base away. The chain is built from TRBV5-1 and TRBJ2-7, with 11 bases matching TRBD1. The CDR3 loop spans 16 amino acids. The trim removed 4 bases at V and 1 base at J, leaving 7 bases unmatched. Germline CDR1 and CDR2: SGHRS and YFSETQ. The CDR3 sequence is CASSLGQGAVSYEQYF. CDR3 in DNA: TGCGCCAGCAGCCTAGGACAGGGGGCTGTGTCCTACGAGCAGTACTTC.

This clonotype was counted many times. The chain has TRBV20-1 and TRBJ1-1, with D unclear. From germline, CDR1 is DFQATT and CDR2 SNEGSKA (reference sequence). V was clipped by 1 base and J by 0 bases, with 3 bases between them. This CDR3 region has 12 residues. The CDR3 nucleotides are TGCAGTGCTAGAGTAATGAACACTGAAGCTTTCTTT. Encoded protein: CSARVMNTEAFF.

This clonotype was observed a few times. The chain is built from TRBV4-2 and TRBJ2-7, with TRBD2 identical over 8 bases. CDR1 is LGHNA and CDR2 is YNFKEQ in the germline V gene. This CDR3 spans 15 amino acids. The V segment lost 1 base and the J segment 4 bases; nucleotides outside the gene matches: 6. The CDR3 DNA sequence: TGTGCCAGCAGCCAAGCTCGGGGGGGTGTGTACGAGCAGTACTTC. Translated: CASSQARGGVYEQYF.

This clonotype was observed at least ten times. In nucleotides, the CDR3 is TGCAGTGCTAGAAGTATGAACACTGAAGCTTTCTTT. Its translation: CSARSMNTEAFF. The V and J genes are TRBV20-1 and TRBJ1-1; D unresolved. The V and J ends lost 2 bases and 0 bases respectively, with 4 bases between them. CDR1 DFQATT and CDR2 SNEGSKA come from the germline V gene (reference sequence). The CDR3 extends over 12 amino acids.

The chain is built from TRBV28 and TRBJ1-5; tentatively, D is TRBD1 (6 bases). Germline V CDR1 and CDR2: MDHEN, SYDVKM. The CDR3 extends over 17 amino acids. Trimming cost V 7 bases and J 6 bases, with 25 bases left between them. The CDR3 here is CASNPPRSGGASQPQHF. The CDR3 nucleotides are TGTGCCAGCAACCCCCCTCGGAGCGGGGGCGCTAGTCAGCCCCAGCATTTT.

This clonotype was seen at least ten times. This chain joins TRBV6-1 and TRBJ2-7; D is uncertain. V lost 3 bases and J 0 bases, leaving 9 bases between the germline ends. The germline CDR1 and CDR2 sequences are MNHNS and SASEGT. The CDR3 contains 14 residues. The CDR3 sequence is CASSDLRISYEQYF. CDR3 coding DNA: TGTGCCAGCAGTGACCTAAGGATCTCCTACGAGCAGTACTTC.

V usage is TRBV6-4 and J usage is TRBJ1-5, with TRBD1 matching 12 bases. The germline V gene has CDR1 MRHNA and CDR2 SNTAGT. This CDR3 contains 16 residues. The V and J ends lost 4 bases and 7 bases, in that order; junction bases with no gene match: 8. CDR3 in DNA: TGTGCCAGCAGTGCCTCGGGACAGGGGGCACGACAGCCCCAGCATTTT. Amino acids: CASSASGQGARQPQHF.

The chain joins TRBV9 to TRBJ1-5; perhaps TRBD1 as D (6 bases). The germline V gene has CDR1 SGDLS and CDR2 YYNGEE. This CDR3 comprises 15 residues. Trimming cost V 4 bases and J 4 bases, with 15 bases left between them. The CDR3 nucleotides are TGTGCCAGCAGCCTCAGGGGAGCACCTAATCAGCCCCAGCATTTT. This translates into CASSLRGAPNQPQHF.

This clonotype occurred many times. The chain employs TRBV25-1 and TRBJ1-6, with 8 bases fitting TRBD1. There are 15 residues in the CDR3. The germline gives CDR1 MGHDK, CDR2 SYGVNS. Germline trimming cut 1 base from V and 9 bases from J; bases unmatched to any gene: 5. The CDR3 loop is CASSESDREGSPLHF. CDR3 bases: TGTGCCAGCAGTGAATCGGACAGGGAGGGTTCACCCCTCCACTTT.

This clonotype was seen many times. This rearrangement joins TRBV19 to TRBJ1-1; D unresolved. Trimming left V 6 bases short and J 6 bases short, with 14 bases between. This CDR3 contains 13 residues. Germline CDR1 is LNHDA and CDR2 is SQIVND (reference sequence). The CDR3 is CASSPTRVAEAFF. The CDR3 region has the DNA TGTGCCAGTAGCCCGACCCGGGTGGCTGAAGCTTTCTTT.

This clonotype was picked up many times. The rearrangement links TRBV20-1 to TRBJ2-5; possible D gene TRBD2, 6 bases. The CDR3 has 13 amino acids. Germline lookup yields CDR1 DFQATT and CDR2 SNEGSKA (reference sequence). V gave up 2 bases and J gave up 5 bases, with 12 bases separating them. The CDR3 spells CSARSGEQETQYF. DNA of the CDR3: TGCAGTGCTAGATCGGGGGAGCAGGAGACCCAGTACTTC.

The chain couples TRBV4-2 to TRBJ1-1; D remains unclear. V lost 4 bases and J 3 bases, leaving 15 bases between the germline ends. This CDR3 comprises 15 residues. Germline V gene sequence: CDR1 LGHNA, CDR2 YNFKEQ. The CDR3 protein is CASSPHSRVDTEAFF. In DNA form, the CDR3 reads TGTGCCAGCAGCCCCCATTCTAGGGTGGACACTGAAGCTTTCTTT.

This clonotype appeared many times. CDR3 amino acids: CSAVFTSNTEAFF. CDR3 DNA sequence: TGCAGTGCCGTCTTTACGTCCAACACTGAAGCTTTCTTT. This chain connects TRBV20-1 to TRBJ1-1; no clear D gene. CDR3 size: 13 residues. Germline loops: CDR1 DFQATT, CDR2 SNEGSKA (reference sequence). Trimming removed 6 bases at V and 2 bases at J, with 13 bases between.